The next 21 T cell receptor beta chains were all read from a single sample in a study of blood T cell repertoires in COVID-19. Only in-frame clones appear in the TCRdb table, and some are missing; sequencing was by immunoSEQ multiplex PCR. The sample carries more than 200,000 clones, more than 65% recorded once. Sequences were obtained from peripheral blood. Source of these receptors: a man in his fifties or sixties with active or convalescent COVID-19.

The chain carries TRBV7-7 and TRBJ2-5; 13 nucleotides match TRBD2. The CDR3 has 15 residues. The germline gives CDR1 SSHAT, CDR2 FNYEAQ (reference sequence). Losses at the gene ends were 5 bases for V and 3 bases for J; bases not matched to a gene: 3. DNA for the CDR3: TGTGCCAGCAGCCCGGGACTAGCGGGAAAAGAGACCCAGTACTTC. Protein product: CASSPGLAGKETQYF.

The J gene is TRBJ2-5, the V gene TRBV6-5; TRBD1 aligns across 8 bases. The length of the CDR3 is 14 residues. V shed 8 bases, J shed 5 bases, and the junction held 10 bases outside the gene matches. The germline CDR1 and CDR2 sequences are MNHEY and SVGAGI. The CDR3 sequence is CASGTGTGGETQYF. As DNA, the CDR3 is TGTGCCAGCGGGACCGGGACAGGCGGGGAGACCCAGTACTTC.

This clone appeared once. The V gene is TRBV5-4, the J gene TRBJ1-1, with 7 bases matching TRBD1. Germline V lookup: CDR1 SGHNT, CDR2 YYREEE (reference sequence). The CDR3 length is 14 residues. V shed 4 bases and J 1 base; nucleotides not matched to a gene: 4. The CDR3 sequence: CASSRTGENTEAFF. The CDR3 DNA reads TGTGCCAGCAGCAGAACAGGGGAGAACACTGAAGCTTTCTTT. Full variable domain (outside the CDR3, taken from reference TRBV5-4 and TRBJ1-1): ETGVTQSPTHLIKTRGQQVTLRCSSQSGHNTVSWYQQALGQGPQFIFQYYREEENGRGNFPPRFSGLQFPNYSSELNVNALELDDSALYLCASSRTGENTEAFFGQGTRLTVV.

The chain couples TRBV7-3 to TRBJ1-1; D is unclear. Per the germline V gene, CDR1 is SGHTA and CDR2 is FQGTGA. Trimming took 5 bases from V and 1 from J, leaving 8 bases between them. The CDR3 runs to 13 residues. This CDR3 is CASSLDKNTEAFF. The CDR3 coding sequence is TGTGCCAGCAGCCTCGACAAGAACACTGAAGCTTTCTTT.

This chain joins TRBV6-5 and TRBJ1-6; TRBD1 matches 9 bases. Trimming took 7 bases from V and 7 from J; bases not matched to a gene: 5. The CDR3 has 14 residues. Germline CDR1 MNHEY, CDR2 SVGAGI. CDR3 in amino acids: CASKGTGRNSPLHF. In nucleotides, the CDR3 is TGTGCCAGCAAGGGGACAGGGAGGAATTCACCCCTCCACTTT.

The chain combines TRBV7-9 with TRBJ2-1, with D possibly TRBD1 on 5 matching bases. Germline V CDR1 and CDR2: SEHNR, FQNEAQ (reference sequence). There are 14 residues in the CDR3. V shed 6 bases and J shed 4 bases, with 13 bases lying between them. CDR3 nucleotide sequence: TGTGCCAGCAGTCAGGACACCCTTTACAATGAGCAGTTCTTC. It translates to CASSQDTLYNEQFF.

The V gene is TRBV12-1, the J gene TRBJ2-1; TRBD2 is the table's D call and was not checked against the DNA. TRBV12-1 is annotated as a pseudogene. This CDR3 comprises 19 residues. CDR3 nucleotides: TGTGCCAGCAGTTTGGGCCTCGAGGCGGGGGGACACCTTTACAATGAGCAGTTCTTC. Translation: CASSLGLEAGGHLYNEQFF.

The rearrangement links TRBV10-3 to TRBJ2-3; 10 bases agree with TRBD2. Germline CDR1 is ENHRY and CDR2 is SYGVKD. Trimming at V came to 6 bases and at J to 0 bases, leaving 0 bases not matched to a gene. The CDR3 contains 14 residues. In DNA form, the CDR3 reads TGTGCCATCAGGACTAGCGGGAGCACAGATACGCAGTATTTT. Residues: CAIRTSGSTDTQYF.

The rearrangement links TRBV29-1 to TRBJ2-3; D remains unclear. With 5 bases removed from V and 1 base from J, the gap between germline ends came to 4 bases. Looked up from germline, CDR1 is SQVTM and CDR2 is ANQGSEA. The length of the CDR3 is 11 residues. CDR3 region: CSVQGTDTQYF. The CDR3 DNA reads TGCAGCGTTCAGGGCACAGATACGCAGTATTTT.

V gene TRBV19 combines with J gene TRBJ1-6; weak D call: TRBD1 (5 bases). Between the trimmed V and J ends, which lost 5 bases and 9 bases, there was a span of 17 bases. Germline lookup yields CDR1 LNHDA and CDR2 SQIVND (reference sequence). This CDR3 is 15 amino acids long. The CDR3 region has the DNA TGTGCCAGTAGTCCCGGGACGGGAGAGTCTTCACCCCTCCACTTT. Translation: CASSPGTGESSPLHF.

The chain links TRBV2 to TRBJ2-7; no reliable D call. The V and J ends lost 2 bases and 3 bases respectively, with 8 bases between them. This CDR3 is 13 amino acids long. Germline CDR1 reads SNHLY; CDR2 reads FYNNEI. Here the CDR3 reads CASSEQKFYEQYF. Written as DNA, the CDR3 is TGTGCCAGCAGTGAACAGAAGTTCTACGAGCAGTACTTC.

This clone has a single count. The rearrangement links TRBV5-1 to TRBJ2-2; D unresolved. V was cut by 2 bases and J by 5 bases, with 7 bases left in between. This CDR3 contains 13 residues. CDR1 SGHRS and CDR2 YFSETQ come from the germline V gene. CDR3 amino acids: CASSLTRTGELFF. The CDR3 nucleotides are TGCGCCAGCAGCTTAACCCGGACCGGGGAGCTGTTTTTT.

In this sample, this clone turned up a few times. CDR3 sequence (DNA): TGTGCCACCAGTGGGACAGGGGGAGGGACCGGGGAGCTGTTTTTT. Its translation is CATSGTGGGTGELFF. The V gene is TRBV24-1, the J gene TRBJ2-2; 10 nucleotides align to TRBD1. The CDR3 has 15 residues. V was pared by 5 bases and J by 5 bases, with 4 bases of the junction left unmatched. Looked up from germline, CDR1 is KGHDR and CDR2 is SFDVKD.

The chain uses TRBV15 and TRBJ2-7; TRBD1 is a possible D gene (5 bases). The germline gives CDR1 LNHNV, CDR2 YYDKDF (reference sequence). V lost 0 bases and J lost 6, with 9 bases in between. This CDR3 has 13 residues. CDR3 bases: TGTGCCACCAGCAGAGATCAGGGATCCGAGCAGTACTTC. This translates into CATSRDQGSEQYF.

The rearrangement joins TRBV7-9 to TRBJ2-5, with 15 bases fitting TRBD2. Germline assignment: CDR1 SEHNR and CDR2 FQNEAQ (reference sequence). The CDR3 is 16 residues long. V was pared by 4 bases and J by 2 bases, with 2 bases of the junction left unmatched. The CDR3 loop is CASSSGLAGGQETQYF. DNA of the CDR3: TGTGCCAGCAGCTCAGGACTAGCGGGGGGGCAAGAGACCCAGTACTTC. Full variable domain (missing parts from reference TRBV7-9 and TRBJ2-5): DTGVSQNPRHKITKRGQNVTFRCDPISEHNRLYWYRQTLGQGPEFLTYFQNEAQLEKSRLLSDRFSAERPKGSFSTLEIQRTEQGDSAMYLCASSSGLAGGQETQYFGPGTRLLVL.

The gene calls are TRBV2 and TRBJ2-7; 7 bases line up with TRBD2. V dropped 10 bases and J dropped 0; count of bases not matched to a gene: 6. The CDR3 covers 13 residues. Germline assignment: CDR1 SNHLY and CDR2 FYNNEI. The CDR3 DNA reads TGTGCCACGCAGGGAGGGGACTCCTACGAGCAGTACTTC. It specifies CATQGGDSYEQYF.

This clone was counted a few times. The chain combines TRBV10-3 with TRBJ1-2; 8 bases line up with TRBD1. The junction had 5 bases not matched to a gene; V was cut back by 4 bases and J by 4 bases. Germline values: CDR1 ENHRY, CDR2 SYGVKD. This CDR3 has 14 residues. CDR3: CAISGDRSSYGYTF. The DNA of the CDR3 is TGTGCCATCAGTGGGGACAGGTCCAGCTATGGCTACACCTTC.

The V and J genes are TRBV7-9 and TRBJ2-2; TRBD1 matches 8 bases. CDR3 length: 16 amino acids. Germline lookup yields CDR1 SEHNR and CDR2 FQNEAQ (reference sequence). Germline trimming cut 5 bases from V and 4 bases from J; bases unmatched to any gene: 9. The CDR3 reads CASSLPGGRSTGELFF. The DNA of the CDR3 is TGTGCCAGCAGCCTACCAGGGGGCAGGAGCACCGGGGAGCTGTTTTTT. Filled out from reference TRBV7-9 and TRBJ2-2, the complete variable domain reads DTGVSQNPRHKITKRGQNVTFRCDPISEHNRLYWYRQTLGQGPEFLTYFQNEAQLEKSRLLSDRFSAERPKGSFSTLEIQRTEQGDSAMYLCASSLPGGRSTGELFFGEGSRLTVL.

The V and J genes are TRBV6-2 or TRBV6-3 and TRBJ1-2, with D perhaps TRBD1 (6 bases). CDR3 length: 13 residues. V gave up 4 bases and J gave up 8 bases, with 14 bases separating them. Germline V gene data show CDR1 as MNHEY and CDR2 as SVGEGT. The CDR3 sequence: CASSLPRGQGYTF. DNA of the CDR3: TGTGCCAGCAGTTTGCCCAGGGGCCAGGGCTACACCTTC.

This chain links TRBV24-1 with TRBJ2-7; D not certain. The CDR3 extends over 14 amino acids. Trimming took off 7 bases at V and 2 bases at J, with 14 bases between the two ends. The germline gives CDR1 KGHDR, CDR2 SFDVKD. CDR3 sequence reads: CATSSGVYPYEQYF. The CDR3 DNA reads as TGTGCCACCAGCTCAGGCGTCTACCCCTACGAGCAGTACTTC.

J is TRBJ1-1 and V is TRBV29-1; TRBD1 aligns across 11 bases. With V trimmed by 6 bases and J by 0 bases, 12 bases remained unmatched. The CDR3 spans 17 residues. Per the germline V gene, CDR1 is SQVTM and CDR2 is ANQGSEA. As DNA, the CDR3 is TGCAGCGTGTCCGGGACAGGGGGAATCGGGATGAACACTGAAGCTTTCTTT. Encoded protein: CSVSGTGGIGMNTEAFF.